A selection of T cell receptor beta chains follows, all from one sample in a study of blood T cell repertoires in COVID-19. Assay used: immunoSEQ multiplex PCR; TCRdb lists only in-frame clones, some missing. The table includes around 700,000 clones, 85% to 90% detected once. The source material was peripheral blood. These receptors all stem from a woman aged 18-30 years with acute or convalescent COVID-19. Each CDR3 is given with its conserved first and last residue. Each record gives: D gene, clone size, J gene, V gene, CDR3 DNA, CDR3 protein. The D gene is left open where the match is weak. Clone size is stated in some rows and not others, as once, few, many or a class when expanded.

TRBD1,.,TRBJ1-2,TRBV30,TGTGCCTGTACAGGGGTCTATGGCTACACCTTC,CACTGVYGYTF
TRBD1,.,TRBJ1-2,TRBV7-8,TGTGCCAGCAGCCTGGACAGGGGATCTGGCTACACCTTC,CASSLDRGSGYTF
TRBD1,.,TRBJ1-1,TRBV14,TGTGCCAGCAGCTGGACAGGGGGCACTGAAGCTTTCTTT,CASSWTGGTEAFF
TRBD1,.,TRBJ2-4,TRBV6-7,TGTGCCAGGGGGGACAGGGCTGTCGAAAACATTCAGTACTTC,CARGDRAVENIQYF
TRBD1,few,TRBJ1-2,TRBV18,TGTGCCAGCTCACCTAACGACAGGGGCTATGGCTACACCTTC,CASSPNDRGYGYTF
.,few,TRBJ1-6,TRBV5-4,TGTGCCAGCAGCTCCCAGGGGCAGTTTTCACCCCTCCACTTT,CASSSQGQFSPLHF
TRBD1,once,TRBJ1-2,TRBV29-1,TGCAGCGTCGGGGACAGCTATGGCTACACCTTC,CSVGDSYGYTF
.,.,TRBJ2-7,TRBV14,TGTGCCAGCAGCCAAGGACCCAGTACGGGATCCTACGAGCAGTACTTC,CASSQGPSTGSYEQYF
.,.,TRBJ2-6,TRBV7-2,TGTGCCAGCAGCTTAGGGCGGAGGGCCAACTCTGGGGCCAACGTCCTGACTTTC,CASSLGRRANSGANVLTF
TRBD2,once,TRBJ2-1,TRBV19,TGTGCCAGTAGTCCCCCTGGGCGGGGGGGGATCAATGAGCAGTTCTTC,CASSPPGRGGINEQFF
.,.,TRBJ2-7,TRBV5-1,TGCGCCAGCAGCTTGGGACGGGACTACGAGCAGTACTTC,CASSLGRDYEQYF
TRBD1,.,TRBJ1-1,TRBV6-5,TGTGCCAGCAGTTCCCCTGACAGGGAGGCTTTCTTT,CASSSPDREAFF